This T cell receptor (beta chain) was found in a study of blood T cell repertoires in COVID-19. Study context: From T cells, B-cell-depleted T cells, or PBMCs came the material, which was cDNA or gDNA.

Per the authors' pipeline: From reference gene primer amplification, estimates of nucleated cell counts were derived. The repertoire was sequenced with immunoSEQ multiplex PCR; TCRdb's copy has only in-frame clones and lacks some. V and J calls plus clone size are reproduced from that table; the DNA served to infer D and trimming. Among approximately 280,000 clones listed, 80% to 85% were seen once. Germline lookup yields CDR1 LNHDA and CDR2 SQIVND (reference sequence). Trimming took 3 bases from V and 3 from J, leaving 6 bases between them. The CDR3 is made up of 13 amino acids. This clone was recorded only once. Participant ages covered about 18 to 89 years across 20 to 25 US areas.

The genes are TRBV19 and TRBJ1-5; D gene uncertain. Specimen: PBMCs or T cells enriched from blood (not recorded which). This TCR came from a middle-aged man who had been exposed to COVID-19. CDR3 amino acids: CASSMQVNQPQHF. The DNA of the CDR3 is TGTGCCAGTAGTATGCAGGTCAATCAGCCCCAGCATTTT.